This entry describes one TCR beta chain. TCRdb keeps only in-frame clones here, not all; method: immunoSEQ multiplex PCR. The sample carries 30,000 to 40,000 clones, about nine tenths recorded once. This sample is part of a study of T cell changes during pregnancy in multiple sclerosis. Germline values: CDR1 MDHEN, CDR2 SYDVKM. With 4 bases clipped from V and 9 bases from J, the junction kept 8 bases outside the gene matches. The CDR3 covers 16 residues. V is TRBV28 and J is TRBJ2-1; TRBD2 aligns across 14 bases. This sequence was found in a female donor in good health, enrolled as a control in a pregnancy study. The specimen was CD4+ T cells from peripheral blood mononuclear cells, collected in the third trimester of pregnancy. CDR3 coding DNA: TGTGCCAGCAGTTATAGGCGGACTAGCGGGAGGAGTGAGCAGTTCTTC. Its translation: CASSYRRTSGRSEQFF.